The clone carrying this T cell receptor beta chain was observed at least ten times. The sample originates from a study of early T cells in non-severe SARS-CoV-2 infection. Across the whole study: It was bulk RNA from unsorted whole blood that was sequenced, and the chains were unpaired.

V shed 7 bases and J 3 bases; nucleotides not matched to a gene: 11. This CDR3 is built from 15 residues. Germline-derived CDR1 and CDR2 are MNHNY and SVGAGI (reference sequence). From the 5' RACE reads, TCRdb called clonotypes with MiXCR, one entry per CDR3 protein. The table includes tens of thousands of distinct CDR3 sequences, roughly a tenth detected once. The sequence came from an adult who was a healthcare worker with PCR-confirmed SARS-CoV-2 infection or an uninfected control (not recorded which). The sequencing sample was made of whole blood. The V and J genes are TRBV6-6 and TRBJ1-1, with 7 nucleotides matching TRBD1. DNA for the CDR3: TGTGCCAGCACCGATGGGACAGTTAGGGACACTGAAGCTTTCTTT. It encodes CASTDGTVRDTEAFF.